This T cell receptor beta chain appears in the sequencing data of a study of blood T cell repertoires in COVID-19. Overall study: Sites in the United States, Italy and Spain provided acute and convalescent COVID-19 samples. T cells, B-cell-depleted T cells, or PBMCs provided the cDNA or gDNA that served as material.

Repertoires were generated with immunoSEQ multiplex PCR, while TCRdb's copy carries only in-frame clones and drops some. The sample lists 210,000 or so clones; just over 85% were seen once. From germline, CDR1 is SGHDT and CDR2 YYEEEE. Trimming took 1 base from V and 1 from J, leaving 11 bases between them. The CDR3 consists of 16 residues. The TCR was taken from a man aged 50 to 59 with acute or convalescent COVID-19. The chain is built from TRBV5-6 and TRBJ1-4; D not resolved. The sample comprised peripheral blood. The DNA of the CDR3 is TGTGCCAGCAGCTTGTTCCGGGGTGTAACTAATGAAAAACTGTTTTTT. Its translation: CASSLFRGVTNEKLFF.